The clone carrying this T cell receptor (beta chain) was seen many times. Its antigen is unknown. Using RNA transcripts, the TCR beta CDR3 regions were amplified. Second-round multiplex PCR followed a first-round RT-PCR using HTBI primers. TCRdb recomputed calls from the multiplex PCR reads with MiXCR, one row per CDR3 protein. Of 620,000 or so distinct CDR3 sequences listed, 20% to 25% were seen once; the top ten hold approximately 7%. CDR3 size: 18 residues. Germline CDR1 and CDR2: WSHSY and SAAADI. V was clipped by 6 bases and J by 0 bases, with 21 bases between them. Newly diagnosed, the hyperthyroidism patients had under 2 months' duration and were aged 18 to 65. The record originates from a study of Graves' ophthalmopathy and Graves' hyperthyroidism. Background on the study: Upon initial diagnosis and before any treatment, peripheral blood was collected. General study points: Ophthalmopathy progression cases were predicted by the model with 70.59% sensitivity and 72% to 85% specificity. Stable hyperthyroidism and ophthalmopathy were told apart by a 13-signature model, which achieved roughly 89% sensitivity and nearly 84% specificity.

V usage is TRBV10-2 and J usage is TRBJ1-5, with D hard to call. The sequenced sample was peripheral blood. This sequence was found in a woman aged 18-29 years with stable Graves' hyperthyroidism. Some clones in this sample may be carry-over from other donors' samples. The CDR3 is CASRPEPGQIYSNQPQHF. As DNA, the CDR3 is TGCGCCAGCAGACCAGAGCCGGGCCAGATCTATAGCAATCAGCCCCAGCATTTT.